This entry features one T cell receptor beta chain sequence. This entry is derived from a study of blood T cell repertoires in COVID-19. Study at large: Acute-phase and convalescent COVID-19 samples originated in the United States, Italy and Spain. In each case, the material was cDNA or gDNA derived from T cells, B-cell-depleted T cells, or PBMCs.

Trimming took 5 bases from V and 6 from J, leaving 10 bases between them. The CDR3 runs to 13 residues. Germline values: CDR1 SGHTA, CDR2 FQGTGA. Original data processing: Amplification from reference gene primers served as the basis for estimated nucleated cell counts. TCRdb's table, derived via immunoSEQ multiplex PCR, lists solely in-frame clones and lacks some. D and trimming come from the DNA, and the V and J calls and clone size come from that table. The sample holds approximately 210,000 clones; about 90% are singletons and the top ten take 0.78%. The sample was peripheral blood. The receptor comes from a woman aged 70-85 years with acute or convalescent COVID-19. The chain recombines TRBV7-3 with TRBJ2-2; D not resolved. CDR3 residues: CASSLSVAGELFF. In DNA form, the CDR3 reads TGTGCCAGCAGCCTCTCGGTAGCCGGGGAGCTGTTTTTT.